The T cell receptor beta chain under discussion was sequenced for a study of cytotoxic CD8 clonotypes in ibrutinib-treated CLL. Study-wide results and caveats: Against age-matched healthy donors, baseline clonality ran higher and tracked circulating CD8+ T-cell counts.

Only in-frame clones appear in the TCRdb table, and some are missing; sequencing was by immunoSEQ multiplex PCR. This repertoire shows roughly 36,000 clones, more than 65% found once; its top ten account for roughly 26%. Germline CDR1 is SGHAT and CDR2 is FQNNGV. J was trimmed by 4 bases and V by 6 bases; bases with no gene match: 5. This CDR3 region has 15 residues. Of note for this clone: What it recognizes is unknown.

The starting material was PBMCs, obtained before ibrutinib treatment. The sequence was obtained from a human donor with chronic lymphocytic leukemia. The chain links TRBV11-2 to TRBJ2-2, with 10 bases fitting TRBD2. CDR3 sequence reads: CASRDWTSGTGELFF. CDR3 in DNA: TGTGCCAGCAGGGACTGGACTAGCGGCACCGGGGAGCTGTTTTTT.